This T cell receptor beta chain was sequenced for a study of T cells in Graves' hyperthyroidism and ophthalmopathy. Graves' hyperthyroidism showing no ophthalmopathy progression within 18 months was considered stable. With a duration under 2 months, the hyperthyroidism was newly diagnosed in patients aged 18 to 65. Ten or more counts support this clonotype. The CDR3 length is 15 residues. CDR1 is MDHEN and CDR2 is SYDVKM in the germline V gene. V shed 5 bases, J shed 7 bases, and the junction held 10 bases outside the gene matches. Amplified TCR beta CDR3 regions derived from RNA transcripts. The study used the HTBI primer set for a first-round RT-PCR of the TCR CDR3. TCRdb re-called the multiplex PCR reads with MiXCR, one entry per CDR3 protein. In the table there are 450,000 to 650,000 distinct CDR3 sequences, around 21% of which are singletons.

This sequence was found in a man between 18 and 35 years old with Graves' hyperthyroidism. Sequencing was done on a sample of blood. The chain recombines TRBV28 with TRBJ1-5, with 8 positions matching TRBD1. Written as DNA, the CDR3 is TGTGCCAGCAGTCCGCAACAGGGGGGGCGACAGCCCCAGCATTTT. Its protein is CASSPQQGGRQPQHF.